What follows are 21 T cell receptor beta chains derived from one specimen sequenced in a study of blood T cell repertoires in COVID-19. TCRdb keeps only in-frame clones here, not all; method: immunoSEQ multiplex PCR. This table holds over 250,000 clones, about 87% found once. Material: PBMCs or T cells enriched from blood (not recorded which). These receptors all come from a woman aged 45-60 years who had recovered from COVID-19.

This chain uses TRBV15 with TRBJ1-4; perhaps TRBD1 as D (6 bases). Germline V lookup: CDR1 LNHNV, CDR2 YYDKDF (reference sequence). The CDR3 is 13 amino acids. Trimming took 4 bases from V and 8 from J, leaving 11 bases between them. DNA of the CDR3: TGTGCCACCAGCACCTTAGGACAGGAAAAACTGTTTTTT. Translated: CATSTLGQEKLFF. The variable domain in full, with the rest retrieved from reference TRBV15 and TRBJ1-4, is DAMVIQNPRYQVTQFGKPVTLSCSQTLNHNVMYWYQQKSSQAPKLLFHYYDKDFNNEADTPDNFQSRRPNTSFCFLDIRSPGLGDTAMYLCATSTLGQEKLFFGSGTQLSVL.

V usage is TRBV21-1 and J usage is TRBJ2-7; the listed D gene, TRBD2, was not tested against the DNA. TRBV21-1 is a known pseudogene. The CDR3 totals 15 residues. CDR3 nucleotide sequence: TGTGCCGCTACGTGTCTGATAAAGCTATCCTACGAGCAGTACTTC. Encoded protein: CAATCLIKLSYEQYF.

The chain recombines TRBV11-2 with TRBJ2-1; D unresolved. Trimming shortened V by 5 bases and J by 0 bases, and 17 bases separated the two germline ends. CDR1 is SGHAT, CDR2 FQNNGV, per germline. CDR3 size: 17 residues. The CDR3 region has the DNA TGTGCCAGCAGCCTAAGGCGGCAGCTATTCTCCTACAATGAGCAGTTCTTC. As protein: CASSLRRQLFSYNEQFF.

This clone turned up a few times. The J gene is TRBJ1-1, the V gene TRBV29-1; tentative D call: TRBD1 (5 bases). V lost 4 bases, J lost 3 bases, and 15 bases lay in between. The CDR3 totals 14 residues. Germline V gene lookup returns CDR1 SQVTM and CDR2 ANQGSEA. In nucleotides, the CDR3 is TGCAGCGTTGGAATCAGGGTCCATCACACTGAAGCTTTCTTT. Translated: CSVGIRVHHTEAFF.

CDR3 coding DNA: TGTGCCAGCTCATCGGAGACAGGGCCTGGAAACACCATATATTTT. Translation gives CASSSETGPGNTIYF. The chain is built from TRBV18 and TRBJ1-3; TRBD1 agrees at 7 bases. CDR1 KGHSH and CDR2 LQKENI come from the germline V gene. The ends lost 5 bases at V and 2 bases at J; junction bases unmatched: 6. The CDR3 spans 15 residues.

The J gene is TRBJ1-1, the V gene TRBV6-2 or TRBV6-3; the D gene is possibly TRBD1 (6 bases). Trimming cost V 6 bases and J 6 bases, with 17 bases left between them. The length of the CDR3 is 14 residues. Looked up from germline, CDR1 is MNHEY and CDR2 is SVGEGT. In DNA, the CDR3 is TGTGCCAGCAGCGCCATTCAGGGGAATTCTGAAGCTTTCTTT. It encodes CASSAIQGNSEAFF.

The genes are TRBV5-1 and TRBJ1-4; TRBD1 matches 9 bases. The CDR3 covers 17 residues. V lost 4 bases, J lost 2 bases, and 9 bases stayed unmatched. The germline gives CDR1 SGHRS, CDR2 YFSETQ. In DNA form, the CDR3 reads TGCGCCAGCAGCCGCACCGGGACAGGGCGCACTAATGAAAAACTGTTTTTT. This translates into CASSRTGTGRTNEKLFF.

The chain links TRBV5-8 to TRBJ2-4; maybe TRBD1 (6 bases). CDR1 and CDR2 (germline): SGHTS, YDEGEE. This CDR3 spans 15 amino acids. With 4 bases removed from V and 1 base from J, the gap between germline ends came to 12 bases. The CDR3 region is CASSTGSFAKNIQYF. CDR3 coding DNA: TGTGCCAGCAGCACAGGGAGTTTCGCCAAAAACATTCAGTACTTC. Complete variable domain (other parts from reference TRBV5-8 and TRBJ2-4): EAGVTQSPTHLIKTRGQQATLRCSPISGHTSVYWYQQALGLGLQFLLWYDEGEERNRGNFPPRFSGRQFPNYSSELNVNALELEDSALYLCASSTGSFAKNIQYFGAGTRLSVL.

This clone has only one observation. The rearrangement links TRBV6-5 to TRBJ2-7, with 9 bases lining up with TRBD1. Trimming took 3 bases from V and 6 from J; bases not matched to a gene: 6. Germline V gene lookup returns CDR1 MNHEY and CDR2 SVGAGI. This CDR3 region has 14 residues. The CDR3 is CASSYRDRETEQYF. The DNA of the CDR3 is TGTGCCAGCAGTTATAGGGACAGGGAAACCGAGCAGTACTTC.

The V and J genes are TRBV29-1 and TRBJ2-3; 9 bases are shared with TRBD2. This CDR3 contains 20 residues. Germline V lookup: CDR1 SQVTM, CDR2 ANQGSEA. V lost 6 bases, J lost 0 bases, and 22 bases stayed unmatched. This chain's CDR3 is CSVISWLPWTSAESTDTQYF. In nucleotides, the CDR3 is TGCAGCGTCATTAGCTGGTTACCTTGGACTAGCGCAGAAAGCACAGATACGCAGTATTTT.

The chain is built from TRBV7-2 and TRBJ2-3, with D possibly TRBD2 on 7 matching bases. Germline V gene data show CDR1 as SGHTA and CDR2 as FQGNSA. The CDR3 is 14 residues long. V was shortened by 5 bases and J by 8 bases, with 17 bases between the two germline ends. The CDR3 loop is CASSPRAGAGTQYF. The CDR3 nucleotides read TGTGCCAGCAGCCCGCGCGCGGGGGCAGGTACGCAGTATTTT. Supplemented by reference TRBV7-2 and TRBJ2-3, the full variable domain reads GAGVSQSPSNKVTEKGKDVELRCDPISGHTALYWYRQSLGQGLEFLIYFQGNSAPDKSGLPSDRFSAERTGGSVSTLTIQRTQQEDSAVYLCASSPRAGAGTQYFGPGTRLTVL.

CDR3 sequence: CASSYRDIYSGNTIYF. CDR3 bases: TGTGCCAGCAGTTACCGTGACATCTACTCTGGAAACACCATATATTTT. The chain combines TRBV6-2 or TRBV6-3 with TRBJ1-3; D unresolved. This CDR3 is 16 amino acids long. CDR1 MNHEY and CDR2 SVGEGT come from the germline V gene. V lost 2 bases, J lost 0 bases, and 11 bases lay in between.

This chain joins TRBV12-3 or TRBV12-4 and TRBJ1-6; tentative D call: TRBD1 (5 bases). V lost 6 bases, J lost 11 bases, and 14 bases lay in between. CDR3 length equals 13 residues. Here the CDR3 reads CASSDSYGPPLHF. CDR3 nucleotides: TGTGCCAGCAGCGACAGCTATGGGCCACCCCTCCACTTT.

This rearrangement joins TRBV27 to TRBJ1-2; D may be TRBD1 (5 bases). Germline V gives CDR1 MNHEY, CDR2 SMNVEV (reference sequence). The CDR3 sequence is 15 residues long. V lost 5 bases, J lost 3 bases, and 16 bases lay in between. The CDR3 loop is CASSLKRGRDYGYTF. Written as DNA, the CDR3 is TGTGCCAGCAGTCTAAAGCGGGGGAGAGACTATGGCTACACCTTC.

The V call is TRBV27, the J call TRBJ1-1, with D maybe TRBD1 (6 bases). The CDR3 runs 14 residues. Germline CDR1 reads MNHEY; CDR2 reads SMNVEV (reference sequence). V dropped 8 bases and J dropped 0 bases, with 13 bases sitting between them. The CDR3 is CASRRTVMNTEAFF. CDR3 coding DNA: TGTGCCAGCCGTAGGACAGTTATGAACACTGAAGCTTTCTTT.

The chain employs TRBV3-1 (or the pseudogene TRBV3-2) and TRBJ2-7, with TRBD1 identical over 11 bases. With V trimmed by 5 bases and J by 7 bases, 10 bases remained unmatched. Germline CDR1 and CDR2: LGHDT and YNNKEL (reference sequence). The CDR3 is 15 residues long. CDR3 residues: CASSYSGTGGGEQYF. CDR3 in DNA: TGTGCCAGCAGCTACTCCGGGACAGGGGGTGGTGAGCAGTACTTC.

J is TRBJ1-2 and V is TRBV20-1; the D is unclear. V lost 3 bases, J lost 4 bases, and 6 bases lay in between. The CDR3 extends over 11 amino acids. In germline, CDR1 is DFQATT, CDR2 SNEGSKA (reference sequence). CDR3 DNA sequence: TGCAGTGCTAGTAACAGCTATGGCTACACCTTC. Translated: CSASNSYGYTF.

This chain joins TRBV28 and TRBJ1-2; TRBD1 aligns across 8 bases. V lost 2 bases to trimming and J lost 4 bases; unmatched junction nucleotides: 18. Germline V CDR1 and CDR2: MDHEN, SYDVKM. The CDR3 has 19 residues. CDR3 bases: TGTGCCAGCAGTTTAGGGGCAACAGGGGGGATCTATCGGAGCTATGGCTACACCTTC. Protein: CASSLGATGGIYRSYGYTF.

CDR3 protein: CASSLGQGGYGYTF. CDR3 sequence (DNA): TGCGCCAGCAGCCTAGGACAGGGGGGCTATGGCTACACCTTC. The chain joins TRBV4-3 to TRBJ1-2, with 10 bases lining up with TRBD1. V lost 4 bases and J lost 4; bases outside the gene matches: 3. Germline CDR1 LGHNA, CDR2 YSLEER. There are 14 residues in the CDR3.

The rearrangement joins TRBV28 to TRBJ1-1; D ambiguous. Germline-derived CDR1 and CDR2 are MDHEN and SYDVKM. V lost 5 bases and J 11 bases, leaving 24 bases between the germline ends. The length of the CDR3 is 15 residues. The CDR3 nucleotides are TGTGCCAGCAGTGGCTCTGTGTCACGAAACTTGAGGGCTTTCTTT. Encoded protein: CASSGSVSRNLRAFF.

The J gene is TRBJ2-3, the V gene TRBV7-2; TRBD2 matches 8 bases. Germline CDR1 and CDR2: SGHTA and FQGNSA. This CDR3 spans 14 amino acids. The V gene end was trimmed by 6 bases and the J gene end by 3 bases; junction bases not matched to a gene: 5. CDR3 sequence (DNA): TGTGCCAGCAGGGGCGGGAGGAGTACAGATACGCAGTATTTT. Translated, it gives CASRGGRSTDTQYF.